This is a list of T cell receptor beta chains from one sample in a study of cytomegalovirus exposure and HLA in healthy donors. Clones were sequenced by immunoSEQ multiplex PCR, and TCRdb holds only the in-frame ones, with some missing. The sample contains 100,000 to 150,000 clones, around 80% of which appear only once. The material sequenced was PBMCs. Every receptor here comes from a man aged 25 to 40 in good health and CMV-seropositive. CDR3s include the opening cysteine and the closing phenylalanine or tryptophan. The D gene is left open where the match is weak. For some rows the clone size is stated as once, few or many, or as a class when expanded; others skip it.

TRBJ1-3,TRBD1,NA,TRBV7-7,TGTGCTAGCAGCCCACCCCCGGACAGGGGGGTCTCTGGAAACACCATATATTTT,CASSPPPDRGVSGNTIYF
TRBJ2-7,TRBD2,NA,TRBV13,TGTGCCAGCGCGGGAGGCCGGGACGAGCAGTACTTC,CASAGGRDEQYF
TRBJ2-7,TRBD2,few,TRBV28,TGTGCCAGCAGTTTCCTGGCGGGAGGGTCCGAGCAGTACTTC,CASSFLAGGSEQYF
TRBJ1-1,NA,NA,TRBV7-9,TGTGCCAGCAGCTTATCCTCCACTGAAGCTTTCTTT,CASSLSSTEAFF
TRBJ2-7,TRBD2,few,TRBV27,TGTGCCAGCAGTCGCCCCGGCTGGGAGGGGAGGAGGGAGCAGTACTTC,CASSRPGWEGRREQYF
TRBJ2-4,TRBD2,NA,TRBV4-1,TGCGCCAGCAGCCCGGGACTAGCGGTGGGGGGGGACAAAAACATTCAGTACTTC,CASSPGLAVGGDKNIQYF
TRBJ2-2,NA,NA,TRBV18,TGTGCCAGCTCATGGGGACAAACGAACACCGGGGAGCTGTTTTTT,CASSWGQTNTGELFF
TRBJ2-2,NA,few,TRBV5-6,TGTGCCAGCAGCTTGGTCCCACAGAGCACCGGGGAGCTGTTTTTT,CASSLVPQSTGELFF
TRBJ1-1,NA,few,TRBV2,TGTGCCAGCAGCCTTTTCGGGGGGGCCACAAACACTGAAGCTTTCTTT,CASSLFGGATNTEAFF
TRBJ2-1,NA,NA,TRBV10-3,TGTGCCATCAGTGAGTCTTCCTTTCCCACACAGTTCTTC,CAISESSFPTQFF
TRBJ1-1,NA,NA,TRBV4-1,TGCGCCAGCAGCCTCCTCCGAGGTGGGGGGGCAGACACTGAAGCTTTCTTT,CASSLLRGGGADTEAFF
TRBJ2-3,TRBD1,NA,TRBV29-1,TGCAGCGACGGACAGGCGCGCACAGATACGCAGTATTTT,CSDGQARTDTQYF
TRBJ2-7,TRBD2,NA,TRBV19,TGTGCCAGTAGTTTAGCGGGAGGATCAGTACACGAGCAGTACTTC,CASSLAGGSVHEQYF
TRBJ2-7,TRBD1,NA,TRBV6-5,TGTGCCAGCGGGACAGGGATGACCTACGAGCAGTACTTC,CASGTGMTYEQYF
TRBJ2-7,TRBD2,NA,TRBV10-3,TGTGCCATCAGTGAGGGGCGACTAGCGGGAGTAATCGAGCAGTACTTC,CAISEGRLAGVIEQYF
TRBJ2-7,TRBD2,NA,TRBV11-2,TGTGCCAGCAGCTTTAGGGTCGCTAGCGGGAGTGAGCAGTACTTC,CASSFRVASGSEQYF
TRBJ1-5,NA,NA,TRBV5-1,TGCGCCAGCAGCTTGGCAGGCAATCAGCCCCAGCATTTT,CASSLAGNQPQHF
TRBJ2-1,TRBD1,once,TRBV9,TGTGCCAGCAGCGTAACAGGGGACTCCTACAATGAGCAGTTCTTC,CASSVTGDSYNEQFF
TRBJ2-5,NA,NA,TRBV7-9,TGTGCCAGCAGCTTAAGGCAGGGAGGAGAGACCCAGTACTTC,CASSLRQGGETQYF
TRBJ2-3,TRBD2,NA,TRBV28,TGTGCCAGCTGTAGCGGGAACACAGATACGCAGTATTTT,CASCSGNTDTQYF
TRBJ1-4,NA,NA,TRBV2,TGTGCCAGCAATAGAGGCCCAGGGAAAAGCGAAAAACTGTTTTTT,CASNRGPGKSEKLFF
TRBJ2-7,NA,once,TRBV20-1,TGCAGTGCTTACCAGGGAAATGAGCAGTACTTC,CSAYQGNEQYF
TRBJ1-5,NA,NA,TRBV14,TGTGCCAGCAGCCAAGGGACGGGTCGGGGAGGACCCCAGCATTTT,CASSQGTGRGGPQHF
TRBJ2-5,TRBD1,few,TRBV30,TGTGCCTGGTCGCCCAACAGGGGAGAGACCCAGTACTTC,CAWSPNRGETQYF
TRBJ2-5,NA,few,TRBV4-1,TGCGCCAGCAGCCAGACCCCCAGCCTAGGCGGAGCCCGAGAGACCCAGTACTTC,CASSQTPSLGGARETQYF
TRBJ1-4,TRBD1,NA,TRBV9,TGTGCCAGCAGCTTCCGGGACAGTACATCAACTAATGAAAAACTGTTTTTT,CASSFRDSTSTNEKLFF
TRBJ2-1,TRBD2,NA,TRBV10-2,TGCGCCAGCAGCGGACTAGCTGGCGCTGAGCAGTTCTTC,CASSGLAGAEQFF
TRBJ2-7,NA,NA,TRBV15,TGTGCCACCAGCTGGGGGGGCAGGGGTACCTACGAGCAGTACTTC,CATSWGGRGTYEQYF
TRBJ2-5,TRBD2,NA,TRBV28,TGTGCCAGCAGTTTACTAGCGGGAGAATATAGAGAGACCCAGTACTTC,CASSLLAGEYRETQYF
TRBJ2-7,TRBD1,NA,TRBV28,TGTGCCAGCAGTCTCCGGGACAGGTATAGCGAGCAGTACTTC,CASSLRDRYSEQYF
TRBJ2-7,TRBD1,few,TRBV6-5,TGTGCCAGCAGTTACACTCTGGACAGGTCATACGAGCAGTACTTC,CASSYTLDRSYEQYF
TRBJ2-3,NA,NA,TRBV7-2,TGTGCCAGCAGCCCTTACACAGATACGCAGTATTTT,CASSPYTDTQYF
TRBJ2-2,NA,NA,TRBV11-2,TGTGCCAGCAGCTTAGATCTAGGAGGGAATACCGGGGAGCTGTTTTTT,CASSLDLGGNTGELFF
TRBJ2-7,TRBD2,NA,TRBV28,TGTGCCAGCAGCTATGCTAGCGGGAGGCTATACGAGCAGTACTTC,CASSYASGRLYEQYF
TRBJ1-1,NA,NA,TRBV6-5,TGTGCCAGCAGTTCTAGCGGGAGGTTTATGAACACTGAAGCTTTCTTT,CASSSSGRFMNTEAFF
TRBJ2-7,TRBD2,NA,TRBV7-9,TGTGCCAGCAGCCAATCCGGGACTAGGGTCTACGAGCAGTACTTC,CASSQSGTRVYEQYF
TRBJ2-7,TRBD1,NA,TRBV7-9,TGTGCCAGCAGCTCTAACAGGGGATCAACCTACGAGCAGTACTTC,CASSSNRGSTYEQYF
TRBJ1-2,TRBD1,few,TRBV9,TGTGCCAGCAGCGCTGGACAGGGCCCCTATGGCTACACCTTC,CASSAGQGPYGYTF
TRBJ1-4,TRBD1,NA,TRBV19,TGTGCCAGTAGACAAACCGGGACAGGGGGTGAAAAACTGTTTTTT,CASRQTGTGGEKLFF
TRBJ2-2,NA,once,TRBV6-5,TGTGCCAGCACCCTAACGAACACCGGGGAGCTGTTTTTT,CASTLTNTGELFF
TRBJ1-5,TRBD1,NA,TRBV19,TGTGCCAGTAACAGGGGAGAGGGCAATCAGCCCCAGCATTTT,CASNRGEGNQPQHF
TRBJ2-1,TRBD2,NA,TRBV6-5,TGTGCCAGCAATACAGCGGGGGCCTACAATGAGCAGTTCTTC,CASNTAGAYNEQFF
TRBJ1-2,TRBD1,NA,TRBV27,TGTGCCAGCAGTTGGACAGGGGGCAATGGCTACACCTTC,CASSWTGGNGYTF
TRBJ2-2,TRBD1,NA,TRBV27,TGTGCCAGCAGCCCCCGTGCCTCGACAGGGGCTACCGGGGAGCTGTTTTTT,CASSPRASTGATGELFF
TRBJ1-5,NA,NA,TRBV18,TGTGCCAGCTCCCGGGGGGAGGGCAATCAGCCCCAGCATTTT,CASSRGEGNQPQHF
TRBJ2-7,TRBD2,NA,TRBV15,TGTGCCACCAGCGGGACTAGCGGGAGTCCGGACGAGCAGTACTTC,CATSGTSGSPDEQYF
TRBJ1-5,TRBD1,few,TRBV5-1,TGCGCCAGCAGCTTGGACGACAGGGGGTACCAGCCCCAGCATTTT,CASSLDDRGYQPQHF
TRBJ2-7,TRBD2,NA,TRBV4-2,TGTGCCAGCAGCCAAGATCGGCTAGCGGGAGTTTGGCGATACGAGCAGTACTTC,CASSQDRLAGVWRYEQYF
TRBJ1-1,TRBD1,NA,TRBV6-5,TGTGCCAGCACCGTCGACAGGGGGACCAGTGAAGCTTTCTTT,CASTVDRGTSEAFF
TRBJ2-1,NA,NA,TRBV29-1,TGCAGCGTTGAAGTTAGCGTGCTCTCCTACAATGAGCAGTTCTTC,CSVEVSVLSYNEQFF
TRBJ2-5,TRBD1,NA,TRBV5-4,TGTGCCAGCACCCAACAGGGGGCTCTGGAGACCCAGTACTTC,CASTQQGALETQYF